The rows below give T cell receptor beta chains drawn from one sample of a study of tumor and adjacent non-tumor tissue in lung cancer. TCRdb processed the multiplex PCR reads anew with MiXCR; each CDR3 protein has one entry. The sample contains around 66,000 distinct CDR3 sequences, around 73% of which appear only once. The specimen was lung tumor tissue. These receptors originate from a man in his 60s with non-small cell lung cancer. Both conserved end residues are part of each CDR3. D genes are given only for firm matches. Clone size appears in some rows only: once, few, many, or a class for an expanded clone.

CDR3aa: CTSSEGRGFQSQHF
CDR3nt: TGTACCAGCAGTGAGGGCAGGGGGTTTCAGTCCCAGCATTTT
abundance: NA
d_gene: TRBD1
v_gene: TRBV2
j_gene: TRBJ1-5

CDR3aa: CASSLPRTGGTGEQYF
CDR3nt: TGTGCCAGCAGCTTGCCTCGGACAGGGGGAACCGGGGAGCAGTATTTT
abundance: NA
d_gene: TRBD1
v_gene: TRBV11-3
j_gene: TRBJ2-3

CDR3aa: CASTELTGGQSQHF
CDR3nt: TGTGCCAGCACTGAATTGACCGGGGGTCAGTCCCAGCATTTT
abundance: NA
d_gene: NA
v_gene: TRBV6-1
j_gene: TRBJ1-5

CDR3aa: CASRLGTFFGKEAFF
CDR3nt: TGTGCCAGCAGACTTGGGACATTCTTCGGGAAAGAAGCTTTCTTT
abundance: NA
d_gene: NA
v_gene: TRBV12-3/TRBV12-4
j_gene: TRBJ1-1

CDR3aa: CTSSSTGGSQPQHF
CDR3nt: TGTACCAGCAGTTCAACTGGGGGCTCTCAGCCCCAGCATTTT
abundance: NA
d_gene: NA
v_gene: TRBV6-5
j_gene: TRBJ1-5

CDR3aa: CASSFIAGATERFF
CDR3nt: TGTGCCAGCAGCTTTATAGCGGGAGCGACTGAGCGGTTCTTC
abundance: NA
d_gene: TRBD2
v_gene: TRBV7-9
j_gene: TRBJ2-1

CDR3aa: CASCSLGEGTDTKYF
CDR3nt: TGTGCCAGCTGCTCCCTGGGGGAGGGGACAGATACGAAGTATTTT
abundance: few
d_gene: NA
v_gene: TRBV12-3/TRBV12-4
j_gene: TRBJ2-3

CDR3aa: CASTYTNGTGKLFF
CDR3nt: TGTGCCAGCACCTATACTAATGGCACCGGGAAGCTGTTTTTT
abundance: NA
d_gene: NA
v_gene: TRBV11-1
j_gene: TRBJ2-2

CDR3aa: CASSLTSGTSTDTQYF
CDR3nt: TGTGCCAGCAGCTTGACTAGCGGGACCAGCACAGATACACAGTATTTT
abundance: few
d_gene: TRBD2
v_gene: TRBV11-1
j_gene: TRBJ2-3

CDR3aa: CASSYLGSPGELLF
CDR3nt: TGTGCCAGCAGTTACTTAGGGTCCCCCGGGGAGCTGCTTTTT
abundance: NA
d_gene: NA
v_gene: TRBV6-2/TRBV6-3
j_gene: TRBJ2-2

CDR3aa: CSSSQDTQETLYF
CDR3nt: TGTTCCAGCAGCCAGGACACCCAAGAGACCCTGTACTTC
abundance: NA
d_gene: NA
v_gene: TRBV5-6
j_gene: TRBJ2-5

CDR3aa: CSIPGRAQESFQF
CDR3nt: TGCAGTATCCCGGGACGAGCGCAGGAGTCCTTCCAATTT
abundance: NA
d_gene: NA
v_gene: TRBV20-1
j_gene: TRBJ1-6

CDR3aa: CASRRTAEETQYF
CDR3nt: TGTGCCAGCAGAAGGACAGCCGAAGAGACCCAGTATTTC
abundance: NA
d_gene: NA
v_gene: TRBV6-4
j_gene: TRBJ2-5

CDR3aa: CSTSAGGDTEVVF
CDR3nt: TGCAGCACCTCGGCAGGGGGGGACACTGAAGTTGTCTTT
abundance: NA
d_gene: TRBD1
v_gene: TRBV29-1
j_gene: TRBJ1-1

CDR3aa: CNVRTGAIDTQYF
CDR3nt: TGCAACGTTAGGACGGGGGCCATAGATACGCAATATTTT
abundance: NA
d_gene: NA
v_gene: TRBV29-1
j_gene: TRBJ2-3

CDR3aa: CSASAGGVTEAFF
CDR3nt: TGCAGTGCCTCAGCAGGGGGGGTCACTGAAGCTTTCTTT
abundance: once
d_gene: TRBD1
v_gene: TRBV29-1
j_gene: TRBJ1-1

CDR3aa: CASSSELLNQPQHF
CDR3nt: TGTGCCAGCAGTTCGGAGCTCCTCAATCAGCCCCAGCATTTT
abundance: NA
d_gene: NA
v_gene: TRBV6-6
j_gene: TRBJ1-5

CDR3aa: CASSVITGGAYDYTF
CDR3nt: TGTGCCAGCAGTGTCATAACAGGGGGGGCCTATGACTACACCTTC
abundance: once
d_gene: TRBD1
v_gene: TRBV6-1
j_gene: TRBJ1-2

CDR3aa: CASSLDSNQPRYF
CDR3nt: TGTGCTAGCAGCCTAGACAGCAATCAGCCCCGGTATTTT
abundance: NA
d_gene: NA
v_gene: TRBV5-4
j_gene: TRBJ1-5

CDR3aa: CSARGPKNEQFF
CDR3nt: TGCAGCGCTAGGGGACCCAAGAATGAGCAGTTCTTC
abundance: once
d_gene: NA
v_gene: TRBV20-1
j_gene: TRBJ2-1

CDR3aa: CASRQAVNTEAFF
CDR3nt: TGTGCCAGCAGGCAGGCAGTGAACACTGAAGCTTTCTTT
abundance: NA
d_gene: NA
v_gene: TRBV7-9
j_gene: TRBJ1-1

CDR3aa: CASRLGLGEYTGDLFF
CDR3nt: TGTGCCAGCAGATTGGGACTAGGGGAATACACCGGGGACCTGTTTTTT
abundance: NA
d_gene: TRBD2
v_gene: TRBV6-1
j_gene: TRBJ2-2

CDR3aa: CASSFHAHTQYF
CDR3nt: TGTGCCAGCAGTTTTCATGCACATACGCAGTATTTT
abundance: NA
d_gene: NA
v_gene: TRBV5-6
j_gene: TRBJ2-3

CDR3aa: CASSLMGGNHEQYF
CDR3nt: TGTGCCAGTAGCCTAATGGGAGGGAACCACGAGCAGTACTTC
abundance: NA
d_gene: TRBD2
v_gene: TRBV11-1
j_gene: TRBJ2-7

CDR3aa: CVSSLERTGSHTGELFF
CDR3nt: TGTGTCAGCAGCTTAGAAAGGACAGGGTCCCACACTGGGGAGCTGTTTTTT
abundance: NA
d_gene: TRBD1
v_gene: TRBV11-1
j_gene: TRBJ2-2

CDR3aa: CASSEQDRVQPQHF
CDR3nt: TGTGCCAGCAGTGAACAGGACAGGGTTCAGCCACAGCATTTT
abundance: NA
d_gene: TRBD1
v_gene: TRBV6-1
j_gene: TRBJ1-5

CDR3aa: CAVSGRPAQETQYF
CDR3nt: TGTGCCGTTAGCGGGAGACCGGCACAAGAGACCCAGTACTTC
abundance: many
d_gene: TRBD2
v_gene: TRBV6-1
j_gene: TRBJ2-5

CDR3aa: CTSSGGRGNEQYF
CDR3nt: TGCACCAGCAGTGGCGGCAGGGGTAACGAGCAGTACTTC
abundance: NA
d_gene: NA
v_gene: TRBV10-2
j_gene: TRBJ2-7

CDR3aa: CASSSITSRIPYEQYF
CDR3nt: TGTGCCAGCAGCTCTATCACTAGCCGCATCCCCTACGAGCAGTACTTC
abundance: few
d_gene: NA
v_gene: TRBV7-9
j_gene: TRBJ2-7

CDR3aa: CSTRVAGPGQLFF
CDR3nt: TGCAGTACTAGGGTAGCGGGTCCCGGGCAGCTGTTTTTT
abundance: NA
d_gene: TRBD2
v_gene: TRBV20-1
j_gene: TRBJ2-2

CDR3aa: CASSEAGGLNQPEHF
CDR3nt: TGTGCCAGCAGTGAAGCTGGGGGGTTGAATCAGCCCGAACATTTT
abundance: NA
d_gene: NA
v_gene: TRBV6-1
j_gene: TRBJ1-5

CDR3aa: CNVDAGNTEAFF
CDR3nt: TGCAACGTTGATGCAGGGAACACTGAAGCTTTCTTT
abundance: NA
d_gene: NA
v_gene: TRBV29-1
j_gene: TRBJ1-1

CDR3aa: CVWTLGYYGYTF
CDR3nt: TGTGTCTGGACGCTGGGATACTATGGCTACACCTTC
abundance: NA
d_gene: NA
v_gene: TRBV30
j_gene: TRBJ1-2

CDR3aa: CASSLLGQGSTDTQYF
CDR3nt: TGTGCCAGCAGCTTGCTGGGACAGGGGTCCACAGATACGCAGTATTTT
abundance: many
d_gene: TRBD1
v_gene: TRBV5-5
j_gene: TRBJ2-3

CDR3aa: CSVHLDRTYNEQFF
CDR3nt: TGCAGCGTTCACCTGGACAGGACCTACAATGAGCAGTTCTTC
abundance: large
d_gene: TRBD1
v_gene: TRBV29-1
j_gene: TRBJ2-1

CDR3aa: CASSYENAQGYTGELFF
CDR3nt: TGTGCCAGCAGCTACGAAAATGCACAGGGATACACCGGGGAGCTGTTTTTT
abundance: NA
d_gene: NA
v_gene: TRBV5-5
j_gene: TRBJ2-2